This T cell receptor (beta chain) was found in a study of early T cells in non-severe SARS-CoV-2 infection. As part of library construction, unique molecular identifiers were attached to individual cDNA molecules. TCRdb used MiXCR to reprocess the 5' RACE reads, holding one entry per CDR3 protein. The sample holds about 64,000 distinct CDR3 sequences, more than 15% seen once. The CDR3 has 15 residues. Trimming cost V 0 bases and J 0 bases, with 4 bases left between them. Germline V gene lookup returns CDR1 SGDLS and CDR2 YYNGEE. Sequencing was performed on whole blood, taken at baseline. The sequence derives from an adult who was a healthcare worker with PCR-confirmed SARS-CoV-2 infection or an uninfected control (not recorded which). The chain is built from TRBV9 and TRBJ2-6; D gene unclear. The CDR3 here is CASSVVTSGANVLTF. CDR3 DNA: TGTGCCAGCAGCGTAGTGACCTCTGGGGCCAACGTCCTGACTTTC.